This is a list of T cell receptor beta chains from one sample in a study of cytomegalovirus exposure and HLA in healthy donors. Profiled with immunoSEQ multiplex PCR; TCRdb holds only in-frame clones, not every one. This repertoire shows some 110,000 clones, 65% to 80% found once; its top ten account for under 7.5%. The sample taken for sequencing was PBMCs. The receptors were gathered from a woman between 45 and 60 years old in good health and CMV-seropositive. The CDR3 runs from the conserved cysteine through the conserved F or W. D genes are given only for firm matches. Clone size is not always given. Where it is, it says once, few, many or a class for expanded clones.

CDR3nt	CDR3aa	v_gene	d_gene	j_gene	abundance
TGTGCCAGCAGTGAGGCAGGGAACACTGAAGCTTTCTTT	CASSEAGNTEAFF	TRBV6-1	.	TRBJ1-1	.
TGTGCCAGCAGCTCGAACAGGGGGCGCGCTATAGAAGCTTTCTTT	CASSSNRGRAIEAFF	TRBV11-2	TRBD1	TRBJ1-1	.
TGTGCCAGTAGCTTTCTGGGACAGGGGGTTGGCTACACCTTC	CASSFLGQGVGYTF	TRBV19	TRBD1	TRBJ1-2	.
TGCGCCAGCAGCTTGGCCACAGTCACAGATACGCAGTATTTT	CASSLATVTDTQYF	TRBV5-1	.	TRBJ2-3	few
TGTGCCAGCAGCTTTATCGCCGTCGGTGACAGGTATTACGAGCAGTACTTC	CASSFIAVGDRYYEQYF	TRBV7-8	.	TRBJ2-7	.
TGTGCCACCCAACAGGGATTTGGGTCCTACGAGCAGTACTTC	CATQQGFGSYEQYF	TRBV19	.	TRBJ2-7	.
TGTGCCAGCAGTTACTCCGACAGAAATGAGCAGTTCTTC	CASSYSDRNEQFF	TRBV6-6	.	TRBJ2-1	.
TGTGCCAGTAGTCCTCTACGGGGCTGGGAGGGCTATGGCTACACCTTC	CASSPLRGWEGYGYTF	TRBV19	.	TRBJ1-2	.
TGTGCCAGCAGCGTAGCGGCCCAGGGTGAAGCTTTCTTT	CASSVAAQGEAFF	TRBV9	.	TRBJ1-1	.
TGTGCCAGCAGTGATAGACTAGCGGGGGGTAGCCACCTGTTTGAGCAGTTCTTC	CASSDRLAGGSHLFEQFF	TRBV6-1	TRBD2	TRBJ2-1	.
TGCGCCAGCAGCCCTAGCGGGGCCTTCACAGATACGCAGTATTTT	CASSPSGAFTDTQYF	TRBV5-1	TRBD2	TRBJ2-3	once
TGTGCCAGCAGGAAGACTAGCGGGGGAACGAACACCGGGGAGCTGTTTTTT	CASRKTSGGTNTGELFF	TRBV2	TRBD2	TRBJ2-2	.
TGTGCCACCAGCAGATCCCCCCAGGGGGGGAACACTGAAGCTTTCTTT	CATSRSPQGGNTEAFF	TRBV15	TRBD1	TRBJ1-1	.
TGTGCCAGCAGTGGGGGGTCTGGACAACGCAATCAGCCCCAGCATTTT	CASSGGSGQRNQPQHF	TRBV5-6	.	TRBJ1-5	.
TGCGCCAGCAGCGCGTCCGGGGGGGCCACAGATACGCAGTATTTT	CASSASGGATDTQYF	TRBV5-1	TRBD2	TRBJ2-3	.
TGCGCCAGCAGCCAAGTGGGGACAGGGGTTATAGGAAACACCATATATTTT	CASSQVGTGVIGNTIYF	TRBV4-1	TRBD1	TRBJ1-3	few
TGTGCCAGCAGCTTAAGACAGGGGAAAGAGACCCAGTACTTC	CASSLRQGKETQYF	TRBV7-9	TRBD1	TRBJ2-5	.
TGTGCCAGCAGCCATGGGACTGGGAACACCGGGGAGCTGTTTTTT	CASSHGTGNTGELFF	TRBV5-4	.	TRBJ2-2	.
TGTGCCAGCAGAACCACTCGGACAGGGAAAAGGACCTACAATGAGCAGTTCTTC	CASRTTRTGKRTYNEQFF	TRBV27	TRBD1	TRBJ2-1	.
TGTGCCAGCAGCTTACGACTAGCAAACACAGATACGCAGTATTTT	CASSLRLANTDTQYF	TRBV7-8	TRBD2	TRBJ2-3	.
TGTGCCAGCAGCTTGGAGGGGACACCATTGCAGTACTTC	CASSLEGTPLQYF	TRBV5-5	.	TRBJ2-7	.
TGTGCCAGCAGTTTCGGGATGGGGAGCGTTTATGGCTACACCTTC	CASSFGMGSVYGYTF	TRBV6-6	.	TRBJ1-2	.
TGTGCCAGCAGTGAAACCCACCTAGGATACAATGAGCAGTTCTTC	CASSETHLGYNEQFF	TRBV6-1	.	TRBJ2-1	.
TGCGCCAGCAGCTTGGGTACCAGGGGGTTGAACACTGAAGCTTTCTTT	CASSLGTRGLNTEAFF	TRBV5-1	TRBD1	TRBJ1-1	.
TGTGCCAGCAGCACCTTAGCCGAGGCCCGTTATGGCTACACCTTC	CASSTLAEARYGYTF	TRBV9	.	TRBJ1-2	.
TGTGCCAGCAGGGACAGGGGTGACGAGCAGTACTTC	CASRDRGDEQYF	TRBV2	TRBD1	TRBJ2-7	.
TGTGCCAGCAGTTTAACTAGCGGGGTCTACGAGCAGTACTTC	CASSLTSGVYEQYF	TRBV28	TRBD2	TRBJ2-7	.
TGCGCCAGCAGCTTATCCGGGACAGGATCTTTATCTGAAAAACTGTTTTTT	CASSLSGTGSLSEKLFF	TRBV5-1	TRBD1	TRBJ1-4	.
TGTGCCAGCGGACTGGTTTCCTACAATGAGCAGTTCTTC	CASGLVSYNEQFF	TRBV5-4	.	TRBJ2-1	.
TGTGCCAGTAAAGGCGGGGGAAATTCACCCCTCCACTTT	CASKGGGNSPLHF	TRBV19	.	TRBJ1-6	.
TGTGCCAGCTCACCAATGACCACGACAGACGGCTACACCTTC	CASSPMTTTDGYTF	TRBV18	.	TRBJ1-2	.
TGTGCCAGCAGTGAGGGAGGCCGAACGGTGTTTTTT	CASSEGGRTVFF	TRBV2	.	TRBJ1-4	.
TGTGCCAGCAGCGTGAGGAGCCACAATGAGCAGTTCTTC	CASSVRSHNEQFF	TRBV9	.	TRBJ2-1	.
TGTGCCAGCAGTGAAGCCCCAGGTCGAGGAGGGCTTGGATCACCCCTCCACTTT	CASSEAPGRGGLGSPLHF	TRBV6-1	.	TRBJ1-6	many
TGTGCCAGCAGTTACGGGCGGGGGGGCTTCTTTTTCTTC	CASSYGRGGFFFF	TRBV6-5	TRBD2	TRBJ2-1	.
TGTGCCAGTAGTATATCGGTACTCCGAGAGACCCAGTACTTC	CASSISVLRETQYF	TRBV19	.	TRBJ2-5	.
TGTGCCAGCTCAATCCGGGACAGGGGCGGAACTGAAGCTTTCTTT	CASSIRDRGGTEAFF	TRBV18	TRBD1	TRBJ1-1	.
TGTGCCAGCAGCTTGGAGACCTCTGGAAACACCATATATTTT	CASSLETSGNTIYF	TRBV7-9	.	TRBJ1-3	.
TGTGCCAGTAGTACCCGAGGGGGCACCTCTGGAAACACCATATATTTT	CASSTRGGTSGNTIYF	TRBV19	TRBD1	TRBJ1-3	.
TGTGCCAGCAGACAAGTCGGTGGGGGGGAGACCCAGTACTTC	CASRQVGGGETQYF	TRBV7-2	.	TRBJ2-5	.
TGTGCCAGCAGCCATAACACAGGGGCCTCTGGAAACACCATATATTTT	CASSHNTGASGNTIYF	TRBV4-2	TRBD1	TRBJ1-3	.
TGTGCCTGGAGGGACACAGGGGGCGAGCAGTACTTC	CAWRDTGGEQYF	TRBV30	TRBD1	TRBJ2-7	few
TGCGCCAGCAGACGAAACCGGCAGGGGGCTTACACTGAAGCTTTCTTT	CASRRNRQGAYTEAFF	TRBV4-3	TRBD1	TRBJ1-1	.
TGTGCCAGCAGCTCCGGAGATGAGCAGTTCTTC	CASSSGDEQFF	TRBV5-6	.	TRBJ2-1	.
TGTGCCAGCAGTTCGAGTACCTCCACGGCCCAGTACTTC	CASSSSTSTAQYF	TRBV27	.	TRBJ2-5	.
TGTTCCAGCAGCCCGGGGACCTACGAGCAGTACTTC	CSSSPGTYEQYF	TRBV7-9	.	TRBJ2-7	once
TGCGCCAGCAGCCAAGTTGCCGGGACAGGACACTACGAGCAGTACTTC	CASSQVAGTGHYEQYF	TRBV4-1	TRBD1	TRBJ2-7	.
TGTGCCACCGGGTACAGGGGGAACACCGGGGAGCTGTTTTTT	CATGYRGNTGELFF	TRBV25-1	TRBD1	TRBJ2-2	.
TGCGCCAGCAGCAGGGGCTCCTTTGAAAAACTGTTTTTT	CASSRGSFEKLFF	TRBV5-1	.	TRBJ1-4	.
TGTGCCAGCACCGCTTACGGAGGGAACGGCTATGGCTACACCTTC	CASTAYGGNGYGYTF	TRBV7-2	.	TRBJ1-2	.
TGTGCCACTTCAGAGACAGGGGGGGTCCCCCAGCATTTT	CATSETGGVPQHF	TRBV6-1	TRBD1	TRBJ1-5	.
TGTGCCAGTAGTGTCCGGGACAGGGCCATCGTAGACACTGAAGCTTTCTTT	CASSVRDRAIVDTEAFF	TRBV19	TRBD1	TRBJ1-1	.
TGTGCCAGCAGCTTAGGAGTGGGGGGCTCCTACGAGCAGTACTTC	CASSLGVGGSYEQYF	TRBV7-2	.	TRBJ2-7	once
TGTGCCACGGGTCGGAGGGAGGGCAATAATTCACCCCTCCACTTT	CATGRREGNNSPLHF	TRBV7-9	.	TRBJ1-6	.